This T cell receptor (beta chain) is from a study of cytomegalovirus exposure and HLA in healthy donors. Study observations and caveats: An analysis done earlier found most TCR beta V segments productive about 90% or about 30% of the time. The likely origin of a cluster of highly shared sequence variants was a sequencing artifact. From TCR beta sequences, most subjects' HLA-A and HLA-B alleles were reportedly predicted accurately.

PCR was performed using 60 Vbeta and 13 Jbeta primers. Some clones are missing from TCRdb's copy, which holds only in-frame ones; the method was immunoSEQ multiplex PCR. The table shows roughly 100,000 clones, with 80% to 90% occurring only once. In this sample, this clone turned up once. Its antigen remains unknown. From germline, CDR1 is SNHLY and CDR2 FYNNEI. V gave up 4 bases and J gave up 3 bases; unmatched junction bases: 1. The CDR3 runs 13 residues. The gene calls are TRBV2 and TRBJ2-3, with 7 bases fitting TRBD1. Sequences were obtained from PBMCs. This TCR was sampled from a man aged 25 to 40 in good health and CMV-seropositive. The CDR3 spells CASSGQGTDTQYF. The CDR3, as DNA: TGTGCCAGCAGTGGACAGGGTACAGATACGCAGTATTTT.